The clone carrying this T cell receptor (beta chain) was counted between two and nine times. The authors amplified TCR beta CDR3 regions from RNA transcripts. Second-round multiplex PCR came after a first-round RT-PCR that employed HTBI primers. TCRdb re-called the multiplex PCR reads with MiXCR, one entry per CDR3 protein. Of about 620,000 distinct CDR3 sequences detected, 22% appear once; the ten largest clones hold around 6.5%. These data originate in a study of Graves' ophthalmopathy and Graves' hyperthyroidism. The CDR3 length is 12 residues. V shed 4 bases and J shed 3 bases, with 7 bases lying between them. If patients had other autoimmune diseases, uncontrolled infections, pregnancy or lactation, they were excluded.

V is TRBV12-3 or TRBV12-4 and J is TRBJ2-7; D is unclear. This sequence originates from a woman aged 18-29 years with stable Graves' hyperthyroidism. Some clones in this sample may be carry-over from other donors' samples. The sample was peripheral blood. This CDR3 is CASSSLIYEQYF. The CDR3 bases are TGTGCCAGCAGTTCTCTTATCTACGAGCAGTACTTC.